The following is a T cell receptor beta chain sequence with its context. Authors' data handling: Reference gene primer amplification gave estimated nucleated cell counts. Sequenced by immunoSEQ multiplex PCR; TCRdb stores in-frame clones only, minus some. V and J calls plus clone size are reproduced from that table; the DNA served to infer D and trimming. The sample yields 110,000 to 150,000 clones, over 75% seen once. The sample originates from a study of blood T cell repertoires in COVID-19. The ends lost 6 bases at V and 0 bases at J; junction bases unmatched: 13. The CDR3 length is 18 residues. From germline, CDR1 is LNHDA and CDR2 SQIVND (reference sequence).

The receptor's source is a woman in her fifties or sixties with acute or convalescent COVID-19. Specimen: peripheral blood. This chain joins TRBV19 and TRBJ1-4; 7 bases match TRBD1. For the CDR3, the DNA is TGTGCCAGTAGCCACAAGGGGGCAGGCTCTGCAACTAATGAAAAACTGTTTTTT. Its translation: CASSHKGAGSATNEKLFF.